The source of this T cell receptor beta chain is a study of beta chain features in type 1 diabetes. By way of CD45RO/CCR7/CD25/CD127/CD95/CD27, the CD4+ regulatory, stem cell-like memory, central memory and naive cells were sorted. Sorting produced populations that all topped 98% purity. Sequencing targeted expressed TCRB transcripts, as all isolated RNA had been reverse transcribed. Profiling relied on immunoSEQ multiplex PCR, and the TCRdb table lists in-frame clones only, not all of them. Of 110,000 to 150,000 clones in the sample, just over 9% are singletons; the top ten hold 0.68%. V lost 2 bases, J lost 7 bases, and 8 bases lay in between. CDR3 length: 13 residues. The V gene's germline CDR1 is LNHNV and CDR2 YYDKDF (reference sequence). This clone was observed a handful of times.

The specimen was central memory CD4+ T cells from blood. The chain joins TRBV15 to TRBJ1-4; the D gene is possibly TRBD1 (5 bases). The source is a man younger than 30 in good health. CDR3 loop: CATSRQGSEKLFF. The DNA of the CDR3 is TGTGCCACCAGCAGACAGGGAAGTGAAAAACTGTTTTTT. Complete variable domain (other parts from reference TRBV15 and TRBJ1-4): DAMVIQNPRYQVTQFGKPVTLSCSQTLNHNVMYWYQQKSSQAPKLLFHYYDKDFNNEADTPDNFQSRRPNTSFCFLDIRSPGLGDTAMYLCATSRQGSEKLFFGSGTQLSVL.